This T cell receptor (beta chain) was observed in a study of vaccination and CD4 T cells after COVID-19. Sequence data for DNA of cultured CD4+ T cells were generated by the Oncomine TCR Beta short-read assay. From cultured CD4+ T cells, genomic DNA was extracted. TCRdb fed the PCR reads into MiXCR, producing one record per CDR3 protein. The sample carries about 9,600 distinct CDR3 sequences, 36% recorded once. This clonotype was recorded a few times. The antigen is undetermined. Study-wide findings and caveats: Convalescent patients had a median roughly 85% of post-vaccine SARS-CoV-2-reactive clones that were detected only after vaccination, not before it.

Documented treatment: approximately 10-day PBMC culture with coronavirus spike peptide pools or control peptides (ViraFEST assay). Ahead of the COVID-19 pandemic (2011-2018), the CD4+ T cells of the unexposed donor were collected. Looked up from germline, CDR1 is MNHNS and CDR2 is SASEGT. This CDR3 contains 17 residues. Trimming pared 6 bases from V and 2 bases from J, leaving 22 bases between. This TCR came from a human donor in good health. What was sequenced was CD4+ T cells from blood, cultured in vitro. The chain uses TRBV6-1 and TRBJ1-1; D possibly corresponds to TRBD1 (5 bases). The CDR3 region has the DNA TGTGCCAGCAGGCCCAGAGGGAGGGGTTCGAGAAACACTGAAGCTTTCTTT. Translated, it gives CASRPRGRGSRNTEAFF.